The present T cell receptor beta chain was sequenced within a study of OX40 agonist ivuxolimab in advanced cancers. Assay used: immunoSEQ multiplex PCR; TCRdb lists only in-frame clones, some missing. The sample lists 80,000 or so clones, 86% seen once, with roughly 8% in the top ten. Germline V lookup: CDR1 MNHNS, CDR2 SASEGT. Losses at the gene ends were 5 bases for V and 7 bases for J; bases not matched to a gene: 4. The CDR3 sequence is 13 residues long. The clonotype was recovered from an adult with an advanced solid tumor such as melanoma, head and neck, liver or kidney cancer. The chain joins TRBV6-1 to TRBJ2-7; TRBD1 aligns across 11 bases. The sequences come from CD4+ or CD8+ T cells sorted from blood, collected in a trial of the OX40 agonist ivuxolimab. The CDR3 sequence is CASSWGQGGEQYF. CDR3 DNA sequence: TGTGCCAGCAGTTGGGGACAGGGGGGAGAGCAGTACTTC.